The sequence of this T cell receptor (beta chain) was determined in a study of human T cells and chemical hapten exposure (dated by TCRdb to the early 2020s). Notes on the research overall: For sensitization, 2% DPC in acetone was applied to a roughly 2 cm by roughly 2 cm area of upper inner arm skin. Throughout the roughly 24-week study period, patients were also given weekly therapeutic DPC doses on the scalp. Patch tests used Finn chambers with 0.01% DPC on the upper back, scored after 6 days by International Contact Dermatitis Research Group standards. The patient cohort, mostly female, included alopecia areata with under or over 50% scalp involvement, alopecia totalis and alopecia universalis. Libraries were pooled for sequencing, and variation in per-sample TCR yields was attributed mainly to small differences in library volumes within the pool. This study followed changes in the peripheral blood TCR repertoire in vivo during primary and secondary sensitization of alopecia patients to the hapten diphenylcyclopropenone (DPC). Blood samples were taken from patients before sensitization (week 0) and at 2, 6 and about 24 weeks after DPC sensitization. About 28 alopecia patients gave blood for TCR sequencing at one to four time points (pre-sensitization, 2, 6 and 24 weeks).

The library was built by means of RACE. The run used a NextSeq 500. Library preparation attached unique molecular identifiers to individual cDNA molecules for quantitative, reproducible TCR counting. For every blood RNA sample, sequencing covered both the TCR alpha and TCR beta chains. In the paper's pipeline: Samples had a median of 95,638 TCRs, with a range from 23,224 to 690,600. The Decombinator software suite was used to annotate V, J and CDR3 in the TCR reads. To make PS versus PT1 abundance plots, every sample was subsampled to the same number of TCRs (28,000). Expanded TCRs were defined as absent before sensitization and observed at least eight times at the 2-week time point. In TCRdb, the public reads were trimmed at Q25 with fastp and aligned with MiXCR, with productive beta chains retained. Merged by CDR3 protein, the rows form single entries marked with the most common genes and DNA. The V and J calls shown here were made by TCRdb, not taken from the authors' results. This sample is represented by more than 110,000 distinct CDR3 sequences; approximately 12% of them were singletons. About 1.4% of the sample rests with the top ten.

This clonotype was seen only a few times. This receptor's antigen is unknown. Within one base of it there is no much larger clone, and no base qualities were kept. What the research found in general, with its limitations: DPC sensitization did not change how many TCRs were above 1 in 1000 frequency, and no evidence was found of alterations in global repertoire structure. Alopecia, a presumed autoimmune disease, was present in all patients, so the immune response of the patients might differ from that of healthy individuals. Compared with pre-sensitization or healthy control sets, expanded TCRs formed significantly more large CDR3 similarity clusters, which is consistent with antigen-driven responses. Repeated subsampling changed both the strength of the expansion versus patch-test correlation and the threshold at which the correlation became significant. Patch test score correlated positively with the number of PT1 expanded TCRs, reaching significance at thresholds 8, 16 and 32 but not at 4.

Taken with the paper, the label for time point translates to: patch test 2, 6 weeks after DPC sensitization. The treatment or condition label on this specimen signifies: therapeutic diphenylcyclopropenone sensitization with weekly scalp DPC. At each patch-test visit, blood was drawn before the patch test was applied. To be eligible, patients had to be aged 18 to 70, diagnosed with alopecia and judged suitable for DPC therapy, while pregnant patients were excluded. Total RNA was extracted from unfractionated whole blood that had been collected in Tempus Blood RNA tubes. This clonotype was obtained from a woman in her fifties or sixties with alopecia areata. Some clones in this sample may be carry-over from other donors' samples. The source was whole blood, collected in connection with sensitization to the hapten diphenylcyclopropenone (DPC).

This receptor carries the CDR3 CSARDTGDITEAFF. The DNA is as follows: TGCAGTGCTAGAGATACCGGGGACATCACTGAAGCTTTCTTT. The chain was built from TRBV20-1 and TRBJ1-1; the best D guess is TRBD1, with 6 bases matching. From the germline V gene (reference sequence), CDR1 is DFQATT and CDR2 is SNEGSKA. CDR3 length: 14 amino acids, cysteine to phenylalanine. CDR3 DNA is the only sequence kept; it has 42 bases, read in frame from the first base. The V and J ends are trimmed by 0 bases and 4 bases, leaving 12 bases between them.